The 10 T cell receptor beta chains given below trace back to one sample, sequenced in a study of T cells in Graves' hyperthyroidism and ophthalmopathy. Authors of the study amplified TCR beta CDR3 regions from RNA transcripts. TCR CDR3 underwent first-round RT-PCR with the HTBI primer set. MiXCR, applied by TCRdb to the multiplex PCR reads, yields one record per CDR3 protein. The sample carries more than 50,000 distinct CDR3 sequences, around 50% recorded once. The sequencing input was blood. These receptors were collected from a woman aged 55-70 years with Graves' ophthalmopathy.

The rearrangement uses TRBV7-9 and TRBJ1-4; 7 nucleotides line up with TRBD1. The ends lost 5 bases at V and 13 bases at J; junction bases unmatched: 7. Germline V CDR1 and CDR2: SEHNR, FQNEAQ (reference sequence). CDR3 length: 12 residues. The CDR3 is CASSLGQLILFF. The CDR3 DNA reads as TGTGCCAGCAGCCTGGGACAGTTAATACTGTTTTTT.

This clonotype was seen ten or more times. The CDR3 sequence: CSASESDRGYTDTQYF. The CDR3 DNA reads TGCAGTGCTAGCGAGTCCGACAGGGGGTACACAGATACGCAGTATTTT. This chain uses TRBV20-1 with TRBJ2-3; 9 bases line up with TRBD1. With V trimmed by 3 bases and J by 2 bases, 9 bases remained unmatched. The CDR3 has 16 residues. The V gene's germline CDR1 is DFQATT and CDR2 SNEGSKA (reference sequence).

This clonotype was seen at least ten times. J is TRBJ2-2 and V is TRBV3-1; D ambiguous. Trimming pared 0 bases from V and 1 base from J, leaving 9 bases between. CDR1 is LGHDT, CDR2 YNNKEL, per germline (reference sequence). This CDR3 has 16 amino acids. The CDR3 nucleotides are TGTGCCAGCAGCCAAGAGGGCAGTGGGAACACCGGGGAGCTGTTTTTT. This translates into CASSQEGSGNTGELFF.

This rearrangement joins TRBV2 to TRBJ2-1, with 9 bases lining up with TRBD1. The CDR3 has 14 amino acids. The germline CDR1 and CDR2 sequences are SNHLY and FYNNEI. Losses at the gene ends were 7 bases for V and 1 base for J; bases not matched to a gene: 2. CDR3 in amino acids: CASTGTGSYNEQFF. DNA for the CDR3: TGTGCCAGCACCGGGACAGGGTCCTACAATGAGCAGTTCTTC.

The chain employs TRBV20-1 and TRBJ2-5, with D perhaps matching TRBD1 or TRBD2 (5 bases each). The CDR3 sequence is 13 residues long. V was clipped by 5 bases and J by 5 bases, with 15 bases between them. Germline lookup yields CDR1 DFQATT and CDR2 SNEGSKA (reference sequence). CDR3 sequence: CSAGAEGGETQYF. Here the CDR3 DNA reads TGCAGTGCTGGGGCTGAGGGTGGGGAGACCCAGTACTTC.

V gene TRBV6-5 combines with J gene TRBJ2-2; possibly TRBD2 for D (6 bases). Germline V gene sequence: CDR1 MNHEY, CDR2 SVGAGI. CDR3 size: 12 residues. V dropped 8 bases and J dropped 7 bases, with 11 bases sitting between them. CDR3 sequence: CASGRRDGELFF. CDR3 in DNA: TGTGCCAGCGGCAGGCGGGACGGGGAGCTGTTTTTT.

The sample holds many counts of this clonotype. The V and J genes are TRBV6-2 or TRBV6-3 and TRBJ2-7; 8 bases are a match to TRBD1. V shed 5 bases and J 3 bases; nucleotides not matched to a gene: 6. There are 14 residues in the CDR3. Germline V gene data show CDR1 as MNHEY and CDR2 as SVGEGT. The CDR3 DNA is TGTGCCAGCAGTCCTGCCAGGGGGCTCTACGAGCAGTACTTC. It codes for CASSPARGLYEQYF.

The chain has TRBV20-1 and TRBJ2-2; tentatively, D is TRBD1 or TRBD2 (6 bases each). V lost 6 bases, J lost 4 bases, and 15 bases lay in between. This CDR3 is built from 14 residues. The germline V gene encodes CDR1 DFQATT and CDR2 SNEGSKA (reference sequence). The CDR3 region is CSARRGATTGELFF. CDR3 bases: TGCAGTGCACGGAGGGGGGCGACCACCGGGGAGCTGTTTTTT.

This clonotype was counted many times. The rearrangement joins TRBV7-2 to TRBJ2-2; TRBD2 is a possible D gene (6 bases). Germline loops: CDR1 SGHTA, CDR2 FQGNSA. The CDR3 contains 16 residues. V lost 1 base and J lost 3, with 12 bases in between. CDR3 residues: CASSLGDSFYTGELFF. CDR3 DNA: TGTGCCAGCAGCTTAGGGGACTCATTCTACACCGGGGAGCTGTTTTTT.

In this sample, this clonotype turned up a few times. A much larger clone differs by one base, so this may be a read error. The CDR3 is CASSLGRQVRETQYF. For the CDR3, the DNA is TGCGCCAGCAGCTTGGGCCGCCAGGTCCGAGAGACCCAGTACTTC. The genes are TRBV5-1 and TRBJ2-5; D not resolved. This CDR3 is built from 15 residues. V was trimmed by 0 bases and J by 4 bases, leaving 13 bases between them. CDR1 and CDR2 from the germline V gene are SGHRS and YFSETQ.